This T cell receptor beta chain originates from a study of blood T cells in healthy people across ages. Broader study findings: A roughly linear fall in TCR beta diversity per million T cells was seen with increasing age.

Sample-barcoded 5' priming and a J-beta primer mix drove a second PCR of roughly 6 to 12 cycles. TCRdb used MiXCR to reprocess the 5' RACE reads, holding one entry per CDR3 protein. The data contain 650,000 to 800,000 distinct CDR3 sequences, around 43% of them singletons. CDR3 length: 14 residues. J lost 6 bases, V lost 10 bases, and 11 bases had no gene match. Germline loops: CDR1 MDHEN, CDR2 SYDVKM. With respect to this clonotype: Its target is unknown.

The chain combines TRBV28 with TRBJ2-2, with TRBD1 identical over 7 bases. Sequencing was done on a sample of blood. This clonotype was sampled from a man in his sixties in good health. The CDR3 DNA reads as TGTGCCACCATCATACAGGGGTTCGCCGGGGAGCTGTTTTTT. As protein: CATIIQGFAGELFF.